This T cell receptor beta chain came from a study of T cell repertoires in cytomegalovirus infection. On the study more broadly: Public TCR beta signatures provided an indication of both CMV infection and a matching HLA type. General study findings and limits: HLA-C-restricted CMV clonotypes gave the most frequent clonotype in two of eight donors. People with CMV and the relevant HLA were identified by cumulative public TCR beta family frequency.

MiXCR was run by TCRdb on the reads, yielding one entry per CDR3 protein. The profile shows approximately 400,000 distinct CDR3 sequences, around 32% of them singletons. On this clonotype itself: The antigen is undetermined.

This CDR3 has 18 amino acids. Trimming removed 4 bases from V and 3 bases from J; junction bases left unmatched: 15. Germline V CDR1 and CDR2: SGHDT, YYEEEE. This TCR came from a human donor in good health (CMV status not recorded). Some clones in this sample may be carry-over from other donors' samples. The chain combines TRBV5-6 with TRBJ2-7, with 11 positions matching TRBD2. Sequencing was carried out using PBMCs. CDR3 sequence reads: CASSPSLPTSGDLYEQYF. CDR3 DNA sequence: TGTGCCAGCAGCCCATCCCTCCCGACTAGCGGGGACCTCTACGAGCAGTACTTC.